These T cell receptor beta chains were read from a single sample in a study of cytomegalovirus exposure and HLA in healthy donors. Data came from immunoSEQ multiplex PCR; TCRdb stores just in-frame clones and leaves some out. The profile shows approximately 90,000 clones, approximately 77% of them singletons. The sequencing input was PBMCs. These receptors originate from a man aged 25 to 45 in good health and CMV-seronegative. Each CDR3 is given with its conserved first and last residue. D genes are given only for firm matches. Expanded clones get a size class; other rows say once, few or many, or leave the size out.

TRBD1	NA	TRBV6-1	TRBJ1-5	CASSLAGTGYQPQHF	TGTGCCAGCAGTTTGGCCGGGACAGGGTATCAGCCCCAGCATTTT
NA	NA	TRBV18	TRBJ2-5	CASSPRETQYF	TGTGCCAGCTCACCCCGAGAGACCCAGTACTTC
TRBD2	NA	TRBV7-9	TRBJ2-5	CSSSLSGMETQYF	TGTTCCAGCAGCTTAAGCGGGATGGAGACCCAGTACTTC
TRBD1	NA	TRBV27	TRBJ1-5	CASSGGQGRQPQHF	TGTGCCAGCAGTGGGGGACAGGGGAGGCAGCCCCAGCATTTT
NA	once	TRBV7-6	TRBJ2-5	CASSLAAGLPGETQYF	TGTGCCAGCAGCTTAGCCGCGGGACTCCCCGGGGAGACCCAGTACTTC
NA	few	TRBV19	TRBJ1-5	CASSMNTGSRPQHF	TGTGCCAGTAGTATGAATACAGGGTCGAGGCCCCAGCATTTT
NA	few	TRBV11-2	TRBJ2-1	CASSLVAEYGEQFF	TGTGCCAGCAGCTTAGTAGCGGAGTACGGTGAGCAGTTCTTC
NA	NA	TRBV5-1	TRBJ1-5	CASSPSGIAGDQPQHF	TGCGCCAGCAGCCCGTCGGGTATCGCGGGGGATCAGCCCCAGCATTTT
NA	NA	TRBV7-9	TRBJ2-5	CASSSPLQQGRQETQYF	TGTGCCAGCAGCTCGCCTCTTCAACAGGGGAGGCAGGAGACCCAGTACTTC
TRBD2	NA	TRBV27	TRBJ2-3	CASSLLLAGGTDTQYF	TGTGCCAGCAGTTTATTACTAGCGGGGGGGACAGATACGCAGTATTTT
NA	NA	TRBV5-1	TRBJ2-6	CASSPGTFSSGANVLTF	TGCGCCAGCAGCCCAGGGACATTTAGCTCTGGGGCCAACGTCCTGACTTTC
TRBD2	few	TRBV18	TRBJ2-1	CASSTSSGPNEQFF	TGTGCCAGCTCCACCTCTAGCGGGCCCAATGAGCAGTTCTTC
NA	NA	TRBV5-1	TRBJ1-4	CASRARGNFNEKLFF	TGCGCCAGCAGGGCTAGGGGGAATTTTAATGAAAAACTGTTTTTT
NA	NA	TRBV2	TRBJ1-2	CASNWAGANGYTF	TGTGCCAGCAACTGGGCAGGGGCAAATGGCTACACCTTC
TRBD1	NA	TRBV6-1	TRBJ1-5	CASSGSAGGSNQPQHF	TGTGCCAGCAGTGGATCGGCAGGGGGTAGCAATCAGCCCCAGCATTTT
TRBD2	NA	TRBV19	TRBJ2-3	CASSPQWGRGVTDTQYF	TGTGCCAGTAGTCCCCAATGGGGGCGGGGGGTGACAGATACGCAGTATTTT